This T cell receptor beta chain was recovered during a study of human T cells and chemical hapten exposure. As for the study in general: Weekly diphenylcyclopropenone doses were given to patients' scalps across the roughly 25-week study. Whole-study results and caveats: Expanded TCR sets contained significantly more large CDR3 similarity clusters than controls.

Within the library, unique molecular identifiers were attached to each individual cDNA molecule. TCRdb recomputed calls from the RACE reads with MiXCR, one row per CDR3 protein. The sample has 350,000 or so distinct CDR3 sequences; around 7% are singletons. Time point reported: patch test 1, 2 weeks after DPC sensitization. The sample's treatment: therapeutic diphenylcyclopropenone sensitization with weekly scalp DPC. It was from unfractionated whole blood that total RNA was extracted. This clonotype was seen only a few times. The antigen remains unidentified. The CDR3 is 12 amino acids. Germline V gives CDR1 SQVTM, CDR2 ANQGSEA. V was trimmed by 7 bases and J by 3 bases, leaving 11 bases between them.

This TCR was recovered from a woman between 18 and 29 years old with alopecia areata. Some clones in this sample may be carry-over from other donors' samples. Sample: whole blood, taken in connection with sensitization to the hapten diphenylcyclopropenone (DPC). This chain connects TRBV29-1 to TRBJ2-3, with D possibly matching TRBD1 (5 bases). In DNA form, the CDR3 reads TGCAGCGGATGGGGCACTACAGATACGCAGTATTTT. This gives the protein CSGWGTTDTQYF.